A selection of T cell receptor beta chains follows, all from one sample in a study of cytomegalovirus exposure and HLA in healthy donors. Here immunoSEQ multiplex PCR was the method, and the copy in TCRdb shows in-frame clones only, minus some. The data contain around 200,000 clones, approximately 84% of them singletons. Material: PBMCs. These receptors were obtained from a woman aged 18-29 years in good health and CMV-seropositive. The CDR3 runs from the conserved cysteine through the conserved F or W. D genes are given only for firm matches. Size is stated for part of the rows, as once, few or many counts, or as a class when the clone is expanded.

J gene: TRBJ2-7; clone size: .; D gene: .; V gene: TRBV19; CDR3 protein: CASSIDISGLGGYEQYF; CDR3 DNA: TGTGCCAGTAGTATAGATATCTCAGGACTCGGAGGCTACGAGCAGTACTTC
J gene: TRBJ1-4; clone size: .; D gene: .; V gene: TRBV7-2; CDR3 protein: CANSLDPGTNEKLFF; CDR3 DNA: TGTGCCAACAGCTTAGATCCGGGAACTAATGAAAAACTGTTTTTT
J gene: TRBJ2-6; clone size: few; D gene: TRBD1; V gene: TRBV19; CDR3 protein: CASSAITGGLTGANVLTF; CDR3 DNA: TGTGCCAGTAGTGCGATCACAGGGGGCTTGACTGGGGCCAACGTCCTGACTTTC
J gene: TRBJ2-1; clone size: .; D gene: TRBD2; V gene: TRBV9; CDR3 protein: CASSVAGLVYNEQFF; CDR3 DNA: TGTGCCAGCAGCGTAGCGGGACTAGTATACAATGAGCAGTTCTTC
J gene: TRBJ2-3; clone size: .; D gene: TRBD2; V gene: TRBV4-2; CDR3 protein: CASGTTLTDTQYF; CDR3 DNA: TGTGCCAGCGGGACTACGCTCACAGATACGCAGTATTTT
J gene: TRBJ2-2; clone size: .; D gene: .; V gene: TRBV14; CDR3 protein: CASSQFLSPDTGELFF; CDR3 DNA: TGTGCCAGCAGCCAATTCCTCAGTCCCGACACCGGGGAGCTGTTTTTT
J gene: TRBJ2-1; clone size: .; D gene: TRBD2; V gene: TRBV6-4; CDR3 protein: CASSDDSTGGKSRKFF; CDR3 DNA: TGTGCCAGCAGTGATGACTCGACGGGGGGGAAGAGTCGTAAGTTCTTC
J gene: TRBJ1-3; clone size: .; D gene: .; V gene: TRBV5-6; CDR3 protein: CASSQGRRNTIYF; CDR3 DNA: TGTGCCAGCAGCCAGGGGCGGCGAAACACCATATATTTT
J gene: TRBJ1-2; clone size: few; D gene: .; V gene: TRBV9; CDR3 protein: CASTKGNNNYGYTF; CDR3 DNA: TGTGCTTCGACCAAGGGGAACAATAACTATGGCTACACCTTC
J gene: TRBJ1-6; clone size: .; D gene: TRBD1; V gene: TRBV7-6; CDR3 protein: CAIAGTGRGSPLHF; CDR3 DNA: TGTGCCATCGCCGGGACAGGGCGAGGCTCACCCCTCCACTTT
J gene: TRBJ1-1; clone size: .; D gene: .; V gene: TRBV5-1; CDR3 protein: CASSLDHRGNTEAFF; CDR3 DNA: TGCGCCAGCAGCTTGGATCATCGGGGGAACACTGAAGCTTTCTTT
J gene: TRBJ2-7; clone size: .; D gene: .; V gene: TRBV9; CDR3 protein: CASSEAGSYEQYF; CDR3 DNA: TGTGCCAGCAGTGAGGCGGGTTCCTACGAGCAGTACTTC
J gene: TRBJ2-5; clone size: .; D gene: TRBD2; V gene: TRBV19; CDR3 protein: CASSMSSGGETQYF; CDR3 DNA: TGTGCCAGTAGTATGTCTAGCGGGGGTGAGACCCAGTACTTC
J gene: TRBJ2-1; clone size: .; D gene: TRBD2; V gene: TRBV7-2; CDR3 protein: CASSWLAGDYNEQFF; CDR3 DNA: TGTGCCAGCAGTTGGCTAGCGGGGGATTACAATGAGCAGTTCTTC
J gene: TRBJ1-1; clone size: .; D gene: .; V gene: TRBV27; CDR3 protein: CASSFVRAGGTEAFF; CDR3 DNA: TGTGCCAGCAGTTTTGTGCGGGCGGGGGGCACTGAAGCTTTCTTT
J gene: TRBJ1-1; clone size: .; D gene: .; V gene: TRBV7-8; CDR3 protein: CASSPGVTTEAFF; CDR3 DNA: TGTGCCAGCAGTCCGGGGGTAACCACTGAAGCTTTCTTT
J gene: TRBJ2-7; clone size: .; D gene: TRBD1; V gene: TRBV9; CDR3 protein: CASSVGTGGFYEQYF; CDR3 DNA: TGTGCCAGCAGCGTAGGGACAGGGGGCTTCTACGAGCAGTACTTC
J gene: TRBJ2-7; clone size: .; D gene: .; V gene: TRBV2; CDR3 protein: CASSPGQSYEQYF; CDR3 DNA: TGTGCCAGCAGTCCTGGACAGTCCTACGAGCAGTACTTC
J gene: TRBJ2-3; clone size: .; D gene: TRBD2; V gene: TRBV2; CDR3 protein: CASSQTGLAGSQYF; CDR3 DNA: TGTGCCAGCAGTCAAACGGGACTAGCGGGGTCGCAGTATTTT
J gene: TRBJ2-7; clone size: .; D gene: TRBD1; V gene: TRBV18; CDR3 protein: CASSRRDRTYEQYF; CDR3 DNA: TGTGCCAGCTCCCGTCGGGACAGGACCTACGAGCAGTACTTC
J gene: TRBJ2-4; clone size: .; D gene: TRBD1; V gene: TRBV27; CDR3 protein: CASGRQGGKNIQYF; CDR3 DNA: TGTGCCAGCGGGAGACAGGGTGGAAAAAACATTCAGTACTTC
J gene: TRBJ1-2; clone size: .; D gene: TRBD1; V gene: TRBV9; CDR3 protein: CASSAGQGVSALF; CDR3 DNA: TGTGCCAGCAGCGCGGGACAGGGTGTGAGTGCCCTCTTC
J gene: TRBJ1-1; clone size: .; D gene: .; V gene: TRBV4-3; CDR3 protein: CASSQESRGAEAFF; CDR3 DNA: TGCGCCAGCAGCCAAGAGAGCAGGGGAGCAGAAGCTTTCTTT
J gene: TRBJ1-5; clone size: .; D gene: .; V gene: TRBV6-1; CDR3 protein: CASSVGGIQPQHF; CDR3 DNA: TGTGCCAGCAGCGTGGGGGGGATACAGCCCCAGCATTTT
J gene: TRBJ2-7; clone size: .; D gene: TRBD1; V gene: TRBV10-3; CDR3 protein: CATNFNPGQGDEQYF; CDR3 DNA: TGTGCCACGAACTTTAACCCGGGACAGGGTGACGAGCAGTACTTC
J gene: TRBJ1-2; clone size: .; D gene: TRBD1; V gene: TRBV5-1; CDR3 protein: CASSTGGSSNYGYTF; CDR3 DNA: TGCGCCAGCAGCACAGGGGGCTCGTCTAACTATGGCTACACCTTC
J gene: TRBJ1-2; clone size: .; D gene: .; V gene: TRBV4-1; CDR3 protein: CASSQVGAGVGYTF; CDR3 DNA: TGCGCCAGCAGCCAAGTAGGGGCAGGAGTTGGCTACACCTTC
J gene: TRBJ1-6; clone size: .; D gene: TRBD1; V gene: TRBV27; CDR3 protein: CASGTSGQNNSPLHF; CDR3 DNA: TGTGCCAGCGGAACGTCGGGACAGAATAATTCACCCCTCCACTTT
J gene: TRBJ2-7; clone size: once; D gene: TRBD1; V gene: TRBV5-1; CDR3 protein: CASSLAGGQGLYEQYF; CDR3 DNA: TGCGCCAGCAGCTTGGCCGGGGGACAGGGGTTATACGAGCAGTACTTC
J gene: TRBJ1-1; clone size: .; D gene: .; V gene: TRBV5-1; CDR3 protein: CASSPGIGASMNTEAFF; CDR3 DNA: TGCGCCAGCAGCCCCGGTATAGGGGCAAGTATGAACACTGAAGCTTTCTTT
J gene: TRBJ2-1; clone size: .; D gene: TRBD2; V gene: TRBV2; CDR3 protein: CASRYWTSGGKDEQFF; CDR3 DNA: TGTGCCAGCAGATATTGGACTAGCGGGGGGAAGGATGAGCAGTTCTTC
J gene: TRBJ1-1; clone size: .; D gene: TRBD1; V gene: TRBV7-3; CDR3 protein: CASSPTGQDVHEAFF; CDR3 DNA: TGTGCCAGCAGCCCGACGGGACAGGACGTCCATGAAGCTTTCTTT
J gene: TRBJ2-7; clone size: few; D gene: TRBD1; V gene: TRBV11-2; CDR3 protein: CASSLGQGEQYF; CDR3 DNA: TGTGCCAGCAGCCTAGGACAGGGCGAGCAGTACTTC
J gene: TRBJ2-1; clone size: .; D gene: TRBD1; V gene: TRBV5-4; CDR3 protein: CASSLAGTGGLRNEQFF; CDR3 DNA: TGTGCCAGCAGCTTGGCCGGCACAGGGGGCTTAAGGAATGAGCAGTTCTTC
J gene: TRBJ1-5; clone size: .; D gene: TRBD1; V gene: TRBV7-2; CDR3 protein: CASSLAPGQNQPQHF; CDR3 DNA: TGTGCCAGCAGCTTAGCGCCGGGACAGAATCAGCCCCAGCATTTT
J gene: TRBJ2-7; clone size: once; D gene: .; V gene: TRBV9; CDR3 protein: CASSEGTFSEQYF; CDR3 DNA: TGTGCCAGCAGCGAGGGGACTTTTAGCGAGCAGTACTTC
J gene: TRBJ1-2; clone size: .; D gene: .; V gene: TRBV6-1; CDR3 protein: CASNNPRGSFGYTF; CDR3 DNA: TGTGCCAGCAATAACCCAAGGGGGTCATTCGGCTACACCTTC
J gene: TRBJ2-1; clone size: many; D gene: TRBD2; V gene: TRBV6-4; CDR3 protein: CASSDSSGGANEQFF; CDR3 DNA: TGTGCCAGCAGTGATTCTAGCGGGGGGGCCAATGAGCAGTTCTTC
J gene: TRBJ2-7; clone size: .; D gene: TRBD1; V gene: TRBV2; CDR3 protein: CASRASGTGLDEQYF; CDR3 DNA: TGTGCCAGCAGAGCTTCCGGGACAGGGTTGGACGAGCAGTACTTC